This TCR beta chain was profiled in a study of T cells in Graves' hyperthyroidism and ophthalmopathy. Study information: Peripheral blood sampling occurred at initial diagnosis, before any treatment. Notes on the study in general: The model's output predicted ophthalmopathy at a median of around 6.9 months prior to onset. Most clonotypes expanded in thyroid above 0.001 were likewise present in blood.

Fresh 10 ml peripheral blood yielded PBMCs. This clonotype was found a few times. The antigen is undetermined. The ends were cut back, 11 bases at V and 5 bases at J, with 19 bases in the middle. The CDR3 is 14 amino acids. Per germline, CDR1 MNHNS and CDR2 SASEGT. TCR beta CDR3 region amplification was performed from RNA transcripts. Primed by the HTBI set, a first-round RT-PCR was run on the TCR CDR3. TCRdb recomputed calls from the multiplex PCR reads with MiXCR, one row per CDR3 protein. This table has approximately 690,000 distinct CDR3 sequences, more than 20% appearing once. The chain recombines TRBV6-1 with TRBJ1-5, with D perhaps TRBD1 (6 bases). The sample was blood. This clonotype was sampled from a man under 40 with Graves' ophthalmopathy. CDR3 sequence: CALESGQTYQPQHF. The CDR3 DNA reads as TGTGCCCTCGAGTCCGGACAGACTTATCAGCCCCAGCATTTT.